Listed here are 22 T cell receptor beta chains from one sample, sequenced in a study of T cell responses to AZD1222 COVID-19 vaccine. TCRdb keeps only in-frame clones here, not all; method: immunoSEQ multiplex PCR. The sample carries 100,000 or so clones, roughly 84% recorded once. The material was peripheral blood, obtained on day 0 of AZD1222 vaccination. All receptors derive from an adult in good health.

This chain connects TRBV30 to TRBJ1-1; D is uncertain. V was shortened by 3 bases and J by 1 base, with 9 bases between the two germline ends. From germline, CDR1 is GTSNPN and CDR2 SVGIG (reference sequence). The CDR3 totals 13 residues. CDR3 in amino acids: CAWRWDENTEAFF. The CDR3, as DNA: TGTGCCTGGAGGTGGGATGAGAACACTGAAGCTTTCTTT.

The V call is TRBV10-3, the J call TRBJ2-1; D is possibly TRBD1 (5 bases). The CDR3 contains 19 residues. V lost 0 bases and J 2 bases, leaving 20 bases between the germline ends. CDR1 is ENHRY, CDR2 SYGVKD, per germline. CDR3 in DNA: TGTGCCATCAGTGAGTCTTTACCCCGCCCAGGGAACCCCTACAATGAGCAGTTCTTC. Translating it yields CAISESLPRPGNPYNEQFF.

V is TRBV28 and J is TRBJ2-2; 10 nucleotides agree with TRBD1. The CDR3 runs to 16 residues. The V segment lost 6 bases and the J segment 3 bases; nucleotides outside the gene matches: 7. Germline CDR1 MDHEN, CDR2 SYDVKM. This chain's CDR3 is CASSTPTGGYTGELFF. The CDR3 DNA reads TGTGCCAGCAGCACTCCGACAGGGGGCTACACCGGGGAGCTGTTTTTT.

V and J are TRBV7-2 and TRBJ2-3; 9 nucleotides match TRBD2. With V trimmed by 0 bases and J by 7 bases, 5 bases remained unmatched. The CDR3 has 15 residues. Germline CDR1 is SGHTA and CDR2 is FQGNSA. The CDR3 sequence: CASSLATAGGHTQYF. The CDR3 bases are TGTGCCAGCAGCTTAGCTACAGCGGGAGGTCATACGCAGTATTTT. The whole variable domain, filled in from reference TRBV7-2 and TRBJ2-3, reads GAGVSQSPSNKVTEKGKDVELRCDPISGHTALYWYRQSLGQGLEFLIYFQGNSAPDKSGLPSDRFSAERTGGSVSTLTIQRTQQEDSAVYLCASSLATAGGHTQYFGPGTRLTVL.

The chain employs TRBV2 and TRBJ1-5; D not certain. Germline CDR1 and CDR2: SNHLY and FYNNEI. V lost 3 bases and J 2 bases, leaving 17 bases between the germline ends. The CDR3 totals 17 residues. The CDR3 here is CASSERAGPAGNQPQHF. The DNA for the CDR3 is TGTGCCAGCAGTGAGCGGGCGGGTCCGGCTGGCAATCAGCCCCAGCATTTT.

As DNA, the CDR3 is TGTGCCAGCAGCTTAGGGGCAGGGCCTAGCTACGAGCAGTACTTC. This encodes CASSLGAGPSYEQYF. The chain joins TRBV7-8 to TRBJ2-7; possibly TRBD1 for D (5 bases). CDR3 length: 15 residues. The germline V gene has CDR1 SGHVS and CDR2 FQNEAQ. Trimming shortened V by 1 base and J by 3 bases, and 13 bases separated the two germline ends.

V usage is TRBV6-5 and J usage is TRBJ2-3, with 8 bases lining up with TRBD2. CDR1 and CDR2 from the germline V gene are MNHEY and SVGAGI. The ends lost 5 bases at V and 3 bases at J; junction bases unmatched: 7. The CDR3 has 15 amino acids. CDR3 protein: CASSISGSSTDTQYF. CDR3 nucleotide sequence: TGTGCCAGCAGTATAAGCGGGAGTTCAACAGATACGCAGTATTTT.

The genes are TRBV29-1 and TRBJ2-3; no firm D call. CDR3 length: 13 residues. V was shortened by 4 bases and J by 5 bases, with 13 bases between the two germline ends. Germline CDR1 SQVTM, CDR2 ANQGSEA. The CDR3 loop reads CSVVIVGVDTQYF. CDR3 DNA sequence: TGCAGCGTTGTGATCGTTGGAGTAGATACGCAGTATTTT.

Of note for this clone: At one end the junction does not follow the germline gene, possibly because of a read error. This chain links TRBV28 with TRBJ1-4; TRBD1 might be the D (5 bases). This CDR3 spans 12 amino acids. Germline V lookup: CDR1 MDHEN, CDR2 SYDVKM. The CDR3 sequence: CASSAPSGVREF. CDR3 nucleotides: TGTGCCAGCAGTGCCCCCTCGGGGGTTAGAGAGTTT.

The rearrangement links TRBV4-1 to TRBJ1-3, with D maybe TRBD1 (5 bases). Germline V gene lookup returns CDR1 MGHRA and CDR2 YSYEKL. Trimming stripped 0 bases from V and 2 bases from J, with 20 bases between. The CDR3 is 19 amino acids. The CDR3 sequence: CASSQDLVIQGRAGNTIYF. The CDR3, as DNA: TGCGCCAGCAGCCAAGATTTGGTTATCCAGGGAAGGGCTGGAAACACCATATATTTT.

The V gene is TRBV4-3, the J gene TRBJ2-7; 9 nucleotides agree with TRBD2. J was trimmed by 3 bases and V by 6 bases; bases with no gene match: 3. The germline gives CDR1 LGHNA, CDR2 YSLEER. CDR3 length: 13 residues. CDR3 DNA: TGCGCCAGCAGTCTAGCGGGGAACTACGAGCAGTACTTC. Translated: CASSLAGNYEQYF.

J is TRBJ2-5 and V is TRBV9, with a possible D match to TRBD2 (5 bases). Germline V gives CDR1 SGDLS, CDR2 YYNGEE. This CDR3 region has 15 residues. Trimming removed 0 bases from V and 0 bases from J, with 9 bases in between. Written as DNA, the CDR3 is TGTGCCAGCAGCGTAGGGACGGGGAACCAAGAGACCCAGTACTTC. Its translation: CASSVGTGNQETQYF.

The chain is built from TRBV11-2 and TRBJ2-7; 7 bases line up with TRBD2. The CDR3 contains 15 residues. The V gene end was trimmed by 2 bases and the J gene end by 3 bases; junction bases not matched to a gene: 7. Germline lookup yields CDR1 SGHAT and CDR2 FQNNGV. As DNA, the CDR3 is TGTGCCAGCAGCTTATCCCGGACTAGAATCTACGAGCAGTACTTC. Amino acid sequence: CASSLSRTRIYEQYF.

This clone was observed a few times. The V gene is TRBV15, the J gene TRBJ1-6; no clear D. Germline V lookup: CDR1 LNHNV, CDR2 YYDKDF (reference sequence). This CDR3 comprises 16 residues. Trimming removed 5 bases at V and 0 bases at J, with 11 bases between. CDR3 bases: TGTGCCACCAGCGGCAGGCCGAGCTCCTATAATTCACCCCTCCACTTT. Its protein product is CATSGRPSSYNSPLHF.

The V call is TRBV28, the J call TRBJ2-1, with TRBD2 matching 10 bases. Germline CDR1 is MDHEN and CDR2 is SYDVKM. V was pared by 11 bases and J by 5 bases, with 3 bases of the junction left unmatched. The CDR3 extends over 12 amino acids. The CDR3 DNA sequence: TGTGCCGGGGGGACTAGCGACAATGAGCAGTTCTTC. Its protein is CAGGTSDNEQFF.

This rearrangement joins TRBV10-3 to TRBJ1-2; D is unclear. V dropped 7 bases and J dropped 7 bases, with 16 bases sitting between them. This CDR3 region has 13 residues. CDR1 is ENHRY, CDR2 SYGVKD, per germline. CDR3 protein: CAIKGNSPSGYTF. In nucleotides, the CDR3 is TGTGCCATCAAGGGAAACAGCCCGTCTGGCTACACCTTC.

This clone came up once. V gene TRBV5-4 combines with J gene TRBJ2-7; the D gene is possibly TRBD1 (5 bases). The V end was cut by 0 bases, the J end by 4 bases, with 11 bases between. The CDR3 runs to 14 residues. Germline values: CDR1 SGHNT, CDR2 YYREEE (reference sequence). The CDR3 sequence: CASSLGQGSYEQYF. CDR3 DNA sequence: TGTGCCAGCAGCTTGGGCCAGGGAAGTTACGAGCAGTACTTC.

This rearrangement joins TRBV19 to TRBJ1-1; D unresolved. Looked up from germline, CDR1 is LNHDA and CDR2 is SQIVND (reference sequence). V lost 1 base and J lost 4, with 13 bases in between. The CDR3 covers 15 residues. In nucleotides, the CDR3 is TGTGCCAGTAGTATAGGACACACCACAACCACTGAAGCTTTCTTT. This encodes CASSIGHTTTTEAFF.

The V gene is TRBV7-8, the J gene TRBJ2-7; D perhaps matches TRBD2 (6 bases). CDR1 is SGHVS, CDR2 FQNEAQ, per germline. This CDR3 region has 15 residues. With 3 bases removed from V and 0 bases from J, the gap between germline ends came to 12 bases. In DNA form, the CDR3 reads TGTGCCAGCAGCTTTCGTGGGGGGATCTCCTACGAGCAGTACTTC. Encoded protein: CASSFRGGISYEQYF.

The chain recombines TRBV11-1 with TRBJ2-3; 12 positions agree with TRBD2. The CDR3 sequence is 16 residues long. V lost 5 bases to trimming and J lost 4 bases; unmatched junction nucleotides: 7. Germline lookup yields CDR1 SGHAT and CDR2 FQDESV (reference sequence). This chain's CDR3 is CASSQTLAGGPDTQYF. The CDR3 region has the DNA TGTGCCAGCAGCCAGACCCTAGCGGGAGGGCCAGATACGCAGTATTTT.

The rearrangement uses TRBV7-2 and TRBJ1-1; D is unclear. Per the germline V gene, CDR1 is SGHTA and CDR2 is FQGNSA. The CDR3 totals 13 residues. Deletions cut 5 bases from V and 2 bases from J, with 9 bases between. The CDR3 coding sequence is TGTGCCAGCAGCCCGGTAAGCAACACTGAAGCTTTCTTT. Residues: CASSPVSNTEAFF.

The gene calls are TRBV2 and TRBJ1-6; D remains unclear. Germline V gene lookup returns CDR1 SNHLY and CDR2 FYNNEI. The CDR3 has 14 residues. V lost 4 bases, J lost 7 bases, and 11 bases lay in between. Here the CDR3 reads CASSVSAPNSPLHF. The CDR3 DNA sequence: TGTGCCAGCAGTGTTTCGGCACCGAATTCACCCCTCCACTTT.